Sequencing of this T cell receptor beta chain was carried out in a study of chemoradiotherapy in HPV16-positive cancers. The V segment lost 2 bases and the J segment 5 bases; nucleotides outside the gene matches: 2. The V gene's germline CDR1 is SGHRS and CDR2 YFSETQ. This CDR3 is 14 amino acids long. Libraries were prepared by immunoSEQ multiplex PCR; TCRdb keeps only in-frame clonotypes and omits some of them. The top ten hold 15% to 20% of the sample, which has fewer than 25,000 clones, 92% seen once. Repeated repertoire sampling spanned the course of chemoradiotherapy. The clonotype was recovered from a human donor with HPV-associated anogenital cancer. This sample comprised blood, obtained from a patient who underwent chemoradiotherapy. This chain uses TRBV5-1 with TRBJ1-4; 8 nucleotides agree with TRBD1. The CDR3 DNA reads TGCGCCAGCAGCTTAGGGACAGGAAATGAAAAACTGTTTTTT. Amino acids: CASSLGTGNEKLFF.